The T cell receptor (beta chain) under discussion was sequenced for a study of T cell responses to AZD1222 COVID-19 vaccine. The study's findings and limits: Repertoires were obtained solely post-peak T cell response. Females outnumbered males among donors, who were mostly white British; clonal diversity was possibly underestimated. Unmutated variant regions reportedly attract nearly half of all spike-specific TCRs.

Pooling covered second doses at about 4 or about 12 weeks. The CDR3 sequence is 15 residues long. CDR1 SGHRS and CDR2 YFSETQ come from the germline V gene. J gave up 8 bases and V 5 bases, and 12 bases lay outside the gene matches. In the case of this clone: Its antigen is unidentified.

Sequencing used immunoSEQ multiplex PCR; TCRdb keeps in-frame clones, though not all of them. This sample has under 150,000 clones, with 92% found just once. V is TRBV5-1 and J is TRBJ2-1, with 8 bases lining up with TRBD1. The TCR comes from an adult who received the AZD1222 COVID-19 vaccine. Specimen: peripheral blood, collected 28 days after the second AZD1222 dose. The CDR3 DNA reads TGCGCCAGCAGTACTCGACAGGGGAGAAGGGATGAGCAGTTCTTC. It specifies CASSTRQGRRDEQFF.